A selection of T cell receptor beta chains follows, all from one sample in a study of vaccination effects on CD4 cells after COVID-19. The antigens of these receptors remain unknown. Sequencing used immunoSEQ multiplex PCR; TCRdb keeps in-frame clones, though not all of them. In the table there are approximately 15,000 clones, over 70% of which are singletons. The sequencing here drew on CD4+ T cells from PBMCs cultured with HCoV-NL63 spike peptides, taken after COVID-19 vaccination. The receptor source for this set is a human donor who had a prior SARS-CoV-2 infection. The CDR3 runs from the conserved cysteine through the conserved F or W. A D gene is named only where the DNA matches it firmly. Clone size is not always given. Where it is, it says once, few, many or a class for expanded clones.

v_call	clone_size	j_call	d_call	cdr3_aa	cdr3_nt
TRBV2	.	TRBJ1-5	.	CASSLTRRVVYQPQHF	TGTGCCAGCAGCTTGACAAGGAGGGTCGTTTATCAGCCCCAGCATTTT
TRBV5-6	.	TRBJ1-6	.	CASREGNRNSPLHF	TGTGCCAGCAGGGAGGGGAATCGCAATTCACCCCTCCACTTT
TRBV9	.	TRBJ2-7	.	CASSVAPQNYEQYF	TGTGCCAGCAGCGTAGCCCCCCAGAACTACGAGCAGTACTTC
TRBV30	.	TRBJ1-1	.	CAWSLMSPEAFF	TGTGCCTGGAGCCTCATGTCCCCCGAAGCTTTCTTT
TRBV6-5	.	TRBJ2-1	.	CASSIDYSGSEQFF	TGTGCCAGCAGTATAGACTACTCAGGCAGTGAGCAGTTCTTC
TRBV7-2	.	TRBJ2-7	TRBD2	CASRWGGSSYEQYF	TGTGCCAGCCGTTGGGGGGGAAGCTCCTACGAGCAGTACTTC
TRBV18	.	TRBJ1-3	.	CASSPTGPPSGNTIYF	TGTGCCAGCTCACCGACCGGGCCGCCGTCTGGAAACACCATATATTTT
TRBV7-8	.	TRBJ1-2	.	CASSLYRDLTF	TGTGCCAGCAGCCTATACAGGGATTTAACCTTC
TRBV2	.	TRBJ1-1	.	CASMEHGPGVEAFF	TGTGCCAGCATGGAACATGGCCCCGGGGTTGAAGCTTTCTTT
TRBV19	few	TRBJ1-4	.	CASSPRAPGRLFF	TGTGCCAGTAGTCCGCGGGCCCCCGGACGACTGTTTTTT
TRBV15	.	TRBJ2-1	.	CATCQGGRNEQFF	TGTGCCACCTGCCAAGGGGGGCGGAATGAGCAGTTCTTC
TRBV5-4	few	TRBJ2-5	TRBD2	CASSPGQKRGYQETQYF	TGTGCCAGCAGCCCGGGTCAGAAGCGGGGGTACCAAGAGACCCAGTACTTC
TRBV19	.	TRBJ2-5	.	CASSIGQQETQYF	TGTGCCAGTAGTATAGGACAGCAAGAGACCCAGTACTTC
TRBV2	.	TRBJ1-2	TRBD1	CASPPGQGGFINGYTF	TGTGCCAGCCCCCCGGGACAGGGAGGATTTATTAATGGCTACACCTTC
TRBV9	.	TRBJ1-2	.	CASSGEPGNYGYTF	TGTGCCAGCAGCGGAGAACCAGGGAACTATGGCTACACCTTC
TRBV30	.	TRBJ2-3	TRBD2	CAWGGLFDTQYF	TGTGCCTGGGGGGGACTATTTGATACGCAGTATTTT
TRBV19	.	TRBJ1-1	TRBD1	CASSIRDSTEAFF	TGTGCCAGTAGTATACGGGACAGCACTGAAGCTTTCTTT
TRBV24-1	.	TRBJ2-7	TRBD1	CATSDPGGWEQYF	TGTGCCACCAGTGATCCAGGGGGCTGGGAGCAGTACTTC
TRBV18	.	TRBJ1-4	.	CASSPYGGLREKLFF	TGTGCCAGCTCACCGTACGGGGGGCTAAGGGAAAAACTGTTTTTT
TRBV6-6	.	TRBJ2-5	.	CASSYAGLETQYF	TGTGCCAGCAGTTACGCGGGGTTAGAGACCCAGTACTTC
TRBV11-1	.	TRBJ2-1	.	CASSFLRGSSYNEQFF	TGTGCCAGCAGCTTTCTGCGGGGAAGCTCCTACAATGAGCAGTTCTTC
TRBV19	.	TRBJ1-2	.	CASSENYGYTF	TGTGCCAGTAGTGAAAACTATGGCTACACCTTC
TRBV6-5	few	TRBJ1-5	.	CASTQGPNQPQHF	TGTGCCAGCACCCAAGGGCCAAATCAGCCCCAGCATTTT
TRBV19	.	TRBJ1-5	.	CASSKGRDQPQHF	TGTGCCAGTAGTAAAGGGCGAGATCAGCCCCAGCATTTT
TRBV7-8	.	TRBJ2-2	.	CASSLSSSRYTGELFF	TGTGCCAGCAGCCTCTCTAGTTCTAGGTACACCGGGGAGCTGTTTTTT
TRBV30	.	TRBJ2-1	TRBD2	CAWRRLAGGSSYNEQFF	TGTGCCTGGAGGCGGCTAGCGGGGGGGAGCTCCTACAATGAGCAGTTCTTC
TRBV5-4	.	TRBJ1-2	TRBD1	CASSSKTGNYGYTF	TGTGCCAGCAGCTCTAAGACAGGGAACTATGGCTACACCTTC
TRBV4-1	.	TRBJ2-3	.	CASSQVDLVSTDTQYF	TGCGCCAGCAGCCAAGTAGATTTGGTTAGCACAGATACGCAGTATTTT
TRBV10-3	few	TRBJ2-1	TRBD2	CAISGVAGLYNEQFF	TGTGCCATCAGTGGGGTAGCGGGACTCTACAATGAGCAGTTCTTC
TRBV15	.	TRBJ2-3	.	CATSRGTVVTDTQYF	TGTGCCACCAGCAGAGGGACAGTGGTCACAGATACGCAGTATTTT